This T cell receptor (beta chain) appears in the sequencing data of a study of cytomegalovirus exposure and HLA in healthy donors. Whole-study results and caveats: One later analysis, an examination of the roughly 130 validation repertoires, found that first-cohort TCR clusters tended to co-occur in them.

With regard to this clone: What it binds is not known.

This CDR3 is 16 amino acids long. V dropped 8 bases and J dropped 7 bases, with 24 bases sitting between them. Germline V gene lookup returns CDR1 MNHNY and CDR2 SVGAGI (reference sequence). Sequencing was performed with immunoSEQ multiplex PCR; in TCRdb, only in-frame clones are kept and a portion is missing. The sample lists roughly 140,000 clones, around 90% occurring once. The sequenced sample consisted of PBMCs. This TCR was sampled from a young woman in good health and CMV-seropositive. The chain couples TRBV6-6 to TRBJ1-3; no firm D call. The CDR3 loop is CASSSLGVRGSNTIYF. The CDR3 DNA reads as TGTGCCAGCTCATCTCTAGGCGTGAGAGGGTCGAACACCATATATTTT.